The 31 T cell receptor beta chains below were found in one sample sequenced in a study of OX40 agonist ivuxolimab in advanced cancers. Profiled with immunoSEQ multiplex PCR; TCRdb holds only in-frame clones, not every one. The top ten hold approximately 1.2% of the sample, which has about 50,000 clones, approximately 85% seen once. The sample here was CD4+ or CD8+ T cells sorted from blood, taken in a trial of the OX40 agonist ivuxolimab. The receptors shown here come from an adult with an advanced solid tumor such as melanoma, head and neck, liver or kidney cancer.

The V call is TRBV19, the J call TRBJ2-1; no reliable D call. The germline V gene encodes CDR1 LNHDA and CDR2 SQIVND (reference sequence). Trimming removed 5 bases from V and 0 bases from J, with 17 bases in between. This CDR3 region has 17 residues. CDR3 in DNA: TGTGCCAGTAGTCTGATTGGTGGACGGAGCTCCTACAATGAGCAGTTCTTC. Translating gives CASSLIGGRSSYNEQFF.

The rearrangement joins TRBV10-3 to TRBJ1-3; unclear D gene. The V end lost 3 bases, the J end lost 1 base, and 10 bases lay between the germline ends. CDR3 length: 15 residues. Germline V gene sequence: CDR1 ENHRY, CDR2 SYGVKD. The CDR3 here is CAISEGPGSGNTIYF. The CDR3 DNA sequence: TGTGCCATCAGTGAAGGCCCAGGTTCTGGAAACACCATATATTTT.

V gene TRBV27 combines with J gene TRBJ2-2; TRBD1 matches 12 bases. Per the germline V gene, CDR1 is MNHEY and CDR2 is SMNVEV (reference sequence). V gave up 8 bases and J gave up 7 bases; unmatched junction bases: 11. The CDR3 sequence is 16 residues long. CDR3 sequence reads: CASPPPGQGANGELFF. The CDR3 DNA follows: TGTGCCAGCCCTCCCCCGGGACAGGGGGCAAACGGGGAGCTGTTTTTT.

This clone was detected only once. The CDR3 DNA reads as TGTGCCAGCAGCTTTGGACAGGTGAACACTGAAGCTTTCTTT. This codes for CASSFGQVNTEAFF. The chain uses TRBV5-5 and TRBJ1-1; 7 nucleotides line up with TRBD1. J lost 0 bases, V lost 2 bases, and 1 base had no gene match. The CDR3 extends over 14 amino acids. Germline CDR1 reads SGHKS; CDR2 reads YYEKEE (reference sequence).

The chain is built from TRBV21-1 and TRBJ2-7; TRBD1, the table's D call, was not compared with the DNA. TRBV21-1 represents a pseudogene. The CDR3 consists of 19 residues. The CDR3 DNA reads TGTGCCAGCAGCAAAGGGAAAAGGGGAGGGACAGGGAGGACCTACGAGCAGTACTTC. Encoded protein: CASSKGKRGGTGRTYEQYF.

The CDR3 loop is CSVALIEAFF. In DNA form, the CDR3 reads TGCAGCGTTGCACTTATTGAAGCTTTCTTT. This rearrangement joins TRBV29-1 to TRBJ1-1; D gene uncertain. Germline CDR1 reads SQVTM; CDR2 reads ANQGSEA. This CDR3 is 10 amino acids long. Deletions cut 4 bases from V and 7 bases from J, with 7 bases between.

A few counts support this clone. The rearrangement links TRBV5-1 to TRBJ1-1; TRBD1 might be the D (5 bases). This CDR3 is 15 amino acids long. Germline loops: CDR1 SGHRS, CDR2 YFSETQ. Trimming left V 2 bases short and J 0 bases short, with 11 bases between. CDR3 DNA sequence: TGCGCCAGCAGCTTACAGGACCCTATGAACACTGAAGCTTTCTTT. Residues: CASSLQDPMNTEAFF.

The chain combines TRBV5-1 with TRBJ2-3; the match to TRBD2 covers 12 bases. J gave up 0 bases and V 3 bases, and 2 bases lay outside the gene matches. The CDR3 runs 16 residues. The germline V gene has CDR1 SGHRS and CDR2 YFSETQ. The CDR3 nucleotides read TGCGCCAGCAGCTACGGGACTAGCGGGAGCACAGATACGCAGTATTTT. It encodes CASSYGTSGSTDTQYF.

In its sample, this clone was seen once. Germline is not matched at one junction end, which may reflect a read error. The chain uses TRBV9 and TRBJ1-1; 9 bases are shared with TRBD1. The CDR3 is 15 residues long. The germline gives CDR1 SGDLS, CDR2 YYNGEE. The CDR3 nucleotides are TGTGCCAGCAGCGTAAACCGGGACAGGGACACTGGAGCTTTCTTT. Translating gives CASSVNRDRDTGAFF.

CDR3 in amino acids: CASNPAGQYTEAFF. In DNA form, the CDR3 reads TGTGCCAGCAATCCGGCGGGACAGTACACTGAAGCTTTCTTT. The J gene is TRBJ1-1, the V gene TRBV6-6, with 7 bases that match TRBD1. V shed 7 bases and J 3 bases; nucleotides not matched to a gene: 8. The germline V gene encodes CDR1 MNHNY and CDR2 SVGAGI (reference sequence). The CDR3 sequence is 14 residues long.

This CDR3 is CATQRDPETGELFF. The CDR3 DNA reads as TGTGCCACCCAACGTGACCCCGAAACAGGGGAGCTGTTTTTT. The chain recombines TRBV28 with TRBJ2-2; D gene unclear. The ends were cut back, 10 bases at V and 8 bases at J, with 20 bases in the middle. The CDR3 is 14 amino acids. CDR1 and CDR2 from the germline V gene are MDHEN and SYDVKM.

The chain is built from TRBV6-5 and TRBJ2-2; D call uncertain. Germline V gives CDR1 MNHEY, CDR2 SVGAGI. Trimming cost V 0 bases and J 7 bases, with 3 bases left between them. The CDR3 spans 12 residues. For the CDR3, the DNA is TGTGCCAGCAGTTACTCGAACGGGGAGCTGTTTTTT. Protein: CASSYSNGELFF.

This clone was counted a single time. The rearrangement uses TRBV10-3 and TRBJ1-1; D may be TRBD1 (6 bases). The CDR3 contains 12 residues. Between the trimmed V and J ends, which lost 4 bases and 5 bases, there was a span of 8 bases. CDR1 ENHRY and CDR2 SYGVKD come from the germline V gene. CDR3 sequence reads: CAISGGGTEAFF. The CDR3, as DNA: TGTGCCATCAGTGGAGGGGGTACTGAAGCTTTCTTT.

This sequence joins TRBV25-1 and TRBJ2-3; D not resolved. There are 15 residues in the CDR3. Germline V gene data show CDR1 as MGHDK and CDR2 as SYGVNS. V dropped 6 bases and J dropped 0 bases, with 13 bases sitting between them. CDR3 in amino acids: CASSPLLPSTDTQYF. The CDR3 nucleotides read TGTGCCAGCAGCCCACTTCTACCTAGCACAGATACGCAGTATTTT.

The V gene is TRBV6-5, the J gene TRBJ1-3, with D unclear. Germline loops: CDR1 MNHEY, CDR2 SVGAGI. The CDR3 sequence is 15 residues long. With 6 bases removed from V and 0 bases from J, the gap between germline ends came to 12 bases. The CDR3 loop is CASRSPGISGNTIYF. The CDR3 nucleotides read TGTGCCAGCAGATCCCCGGGAATCTCTGGAAACACCATATATTTT.

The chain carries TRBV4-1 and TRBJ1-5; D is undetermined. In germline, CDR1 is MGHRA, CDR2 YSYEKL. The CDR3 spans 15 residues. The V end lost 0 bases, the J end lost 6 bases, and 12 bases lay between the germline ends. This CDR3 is CASSQDRRGIQPQHF. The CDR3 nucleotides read TGCGCCAGCAGCCAAGATCGTAGAGGAATTCAGCCCCAGCATTTT.

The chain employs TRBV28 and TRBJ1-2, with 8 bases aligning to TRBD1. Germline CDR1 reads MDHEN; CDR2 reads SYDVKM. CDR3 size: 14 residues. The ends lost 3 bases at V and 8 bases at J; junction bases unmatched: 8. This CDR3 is CASSFTDRVEGYTF. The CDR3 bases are TGTGCCAGCAGTTTTACGGACAGGGTTGAGGGCTACACCTTC.

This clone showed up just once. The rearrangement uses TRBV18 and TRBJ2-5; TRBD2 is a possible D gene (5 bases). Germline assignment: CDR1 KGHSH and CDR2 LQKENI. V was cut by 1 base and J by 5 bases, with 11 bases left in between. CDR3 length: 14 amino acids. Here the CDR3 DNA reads TGTGCCAGCTCACCACTACCAGGACTTGAGACCCAGTACTTC. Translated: CASSPLPGLETQYF.

CDR3 sequence: CASSVTSGTAGELFF. The CDR3 bases are TGTGCCAGCAGTGTTACTAGCGGGACTGCCGGGGAGCTGTTTTTT. The rearrangement joins TRBV27 to TRBJ2-2, with 10 bases fitting TRBD2. This CDR3 has 15 amino acids. Losses at the gene ends were 5 bases for V and 6 bases for J; bases not matched to a gene: 6. The V gene's germline CDR1 is MNHEY and CDR2 SMNVEV (reference sequence).

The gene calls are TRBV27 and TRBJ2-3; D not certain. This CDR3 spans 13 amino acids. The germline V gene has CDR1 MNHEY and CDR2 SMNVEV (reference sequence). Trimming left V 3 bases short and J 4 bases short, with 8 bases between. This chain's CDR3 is CASSLRVSDTQYF. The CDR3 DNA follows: TGTGCCAGCAGTTTGAGAGTATCAGATACGCAGTATTTT.

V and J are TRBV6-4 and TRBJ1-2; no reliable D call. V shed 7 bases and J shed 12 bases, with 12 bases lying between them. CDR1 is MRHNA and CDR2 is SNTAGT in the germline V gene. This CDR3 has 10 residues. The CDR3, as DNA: TGTGCCAGCAATGGACCCCTCGACACCTTC. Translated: CASNGPLDTF.

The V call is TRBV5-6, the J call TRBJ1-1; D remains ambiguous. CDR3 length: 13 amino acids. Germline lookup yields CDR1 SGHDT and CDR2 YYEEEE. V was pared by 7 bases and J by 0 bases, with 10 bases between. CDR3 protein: CASGAIMNTEAFF. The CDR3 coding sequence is TGTGCCAGCGGAGCCATAATGAACACTGAAGCTTTCTTT.

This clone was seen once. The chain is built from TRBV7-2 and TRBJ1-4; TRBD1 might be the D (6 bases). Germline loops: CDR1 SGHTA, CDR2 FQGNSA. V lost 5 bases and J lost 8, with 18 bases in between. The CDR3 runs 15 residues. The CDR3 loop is CASSRDTGSGEKLFF. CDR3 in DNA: TGTGCCAGCAGCAGAGATACAGGGAGTGGCGAAAAACTGTTTTTT. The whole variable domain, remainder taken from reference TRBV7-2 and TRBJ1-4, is GAGVSQSPSNKVTEKGKDVELRCDPISGHTALYWYRQSLGQGLEFLIYFQGNSAPDKSGLPSDRFSAERTGGSVSTLTIQRTQQEDSAVYLCASSRDTGSGEKLFFGSGTQLSVL.

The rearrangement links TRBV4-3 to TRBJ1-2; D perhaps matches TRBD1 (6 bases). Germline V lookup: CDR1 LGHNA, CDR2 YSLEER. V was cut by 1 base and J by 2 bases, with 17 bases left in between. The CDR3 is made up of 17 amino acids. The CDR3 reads CASSQVQGGGPNYGYTF. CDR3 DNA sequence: TGCGCCAGCAGCCAAGTCCAAGGGGGTGGGCCAAACTATGGCTACACCTTC.

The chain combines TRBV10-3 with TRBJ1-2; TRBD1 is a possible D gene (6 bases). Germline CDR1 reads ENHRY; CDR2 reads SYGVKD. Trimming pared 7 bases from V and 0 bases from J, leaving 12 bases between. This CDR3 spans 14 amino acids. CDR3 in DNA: TGTGCCATCACCCGAGGGGGGACTAACTATGGCTACACCTTC. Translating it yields CAITRGGTNYGYTF.

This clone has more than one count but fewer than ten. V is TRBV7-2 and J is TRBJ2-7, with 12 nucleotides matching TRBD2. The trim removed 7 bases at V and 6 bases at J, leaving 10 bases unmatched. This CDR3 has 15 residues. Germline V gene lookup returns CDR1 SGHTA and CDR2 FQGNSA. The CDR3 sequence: CASTGTSGLSREQYF. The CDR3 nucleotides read TGTGCCAGCACTGGGACTAGCGGGCTCTCTCGCGAGCAGTACTTC. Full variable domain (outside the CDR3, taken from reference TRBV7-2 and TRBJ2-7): GAGVSQSPSNKVTEKGKDVELRCDPISGHTALYWYRQSLGQGLEFLIYFQGNSAPDKSGLPSDRFSAERTGGSVSTLTIQRTQQEDSAVYLCASTGTSGLSREQYFGPGTRLTVT.

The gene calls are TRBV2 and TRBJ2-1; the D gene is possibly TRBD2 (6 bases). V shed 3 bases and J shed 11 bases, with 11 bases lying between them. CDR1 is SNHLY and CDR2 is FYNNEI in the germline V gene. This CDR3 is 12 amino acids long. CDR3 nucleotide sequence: TGTGCCAGCAGTGAGGACGGGGGACAGCAGTTCTTC. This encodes CASSEDGGQQFF.

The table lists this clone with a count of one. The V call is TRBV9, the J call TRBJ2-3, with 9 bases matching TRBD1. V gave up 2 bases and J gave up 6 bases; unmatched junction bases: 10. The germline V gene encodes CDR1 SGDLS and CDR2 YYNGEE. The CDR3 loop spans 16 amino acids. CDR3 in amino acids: CASSVRGQGSPDTQYF. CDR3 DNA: TGTGCCAGCAGCGTCCGGGGACAGGGTTCACCGGATACGCAGTATTTT.

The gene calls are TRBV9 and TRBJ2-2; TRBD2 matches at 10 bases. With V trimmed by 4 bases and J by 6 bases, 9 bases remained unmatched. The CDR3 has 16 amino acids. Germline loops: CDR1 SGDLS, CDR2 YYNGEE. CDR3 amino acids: CASSQNSGRLAGELFF. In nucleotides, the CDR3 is TGTGCCAGCAGCCAAAATAGCGGGAGGTTGGCCGGGGAGCTGTTTTTT.

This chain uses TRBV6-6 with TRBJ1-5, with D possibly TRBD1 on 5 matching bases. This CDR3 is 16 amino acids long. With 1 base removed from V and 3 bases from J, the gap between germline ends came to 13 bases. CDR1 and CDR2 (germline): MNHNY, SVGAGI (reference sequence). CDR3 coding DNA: TGTGCCAGCAGTTACTATGATGGGGGTTCCAATCAGCCCCAGCATTTT. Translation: CASSYYDGGSNQPQHF.

The CDR3 bases are TGTGCCAGTAGTTCAACCGGGACAGGGATCGGGCAGCCCCAGCATTTT. Protein sequence: CASSSTGTGIGQPQHF. The rearrangement uses TRBV19 and TRBJ1-5; TRBD1 agrees at 9 bases. Germline V lookup: CDR1 LNHDA, CDR2 SQIVND (reference sequence). The J segment lost 7 bases and the V segment lost 5 bases, leaving 12 bases of the junction unmatched. The CDR3 totals 16 residues. Drawing the rest from reference TRBV19 and TRBJ1-5, the complete variable domain is DGGITQSPKYLFRKEGQNVTLSCEQNLNHDAMYWYRQDPGQGLRLIYYSQIVNDFQKGDIAEGYSVSREKKESFPLTVTSAQKNPTAFYLCASSSTGTGIGQPQHFGDGTRLSIL.